The entry below describes one TCR beta chain. The sample originates from a study of early T cells in non-severe SARS-CoV-2 infection. TCRdb reprocessed the 5' RACE reads with MiXCR, giving one entry per CDR3 protein. Of 70,000 to 95,000 distinct CDR3 sequences in the sample, under 15% were seen once. CDR1 is SNHLY, CDR2 FYNNEI, per germline. The CDR3 contains 17 residues. V gave up 0 bases and J gave up 1 base, with 14 bases separating them. What was sequenced was whole blood. The chain is built from TRBV2 and TRBJ2-3; D not resolved. This TCR came from an adult who was a healthcare worker with PCR-confirmed SARS-CoV-2 infection or an uninfected control (not recorded which). DNA of the CDR3: TGTGCCAGCAGTGAAGCGCTTCGGGCTGGTGGCACAGATACGCAGTATTTT. Encoded protein: CASSEALRAGGTDTQYF. The variable domain in full, completed from reference TRBV2 and TRBJ2-3, reads EPEVTQTPSHQVTQMGQEVILRCVPISNHLYFYWYRQILGQKVEFLVSFYNNEISEKSEIFDDQFSVERPDGSNFTLKIRSTKLEDSAMYFCASSEALRAGGTDTQYFGPGTRLTVL.